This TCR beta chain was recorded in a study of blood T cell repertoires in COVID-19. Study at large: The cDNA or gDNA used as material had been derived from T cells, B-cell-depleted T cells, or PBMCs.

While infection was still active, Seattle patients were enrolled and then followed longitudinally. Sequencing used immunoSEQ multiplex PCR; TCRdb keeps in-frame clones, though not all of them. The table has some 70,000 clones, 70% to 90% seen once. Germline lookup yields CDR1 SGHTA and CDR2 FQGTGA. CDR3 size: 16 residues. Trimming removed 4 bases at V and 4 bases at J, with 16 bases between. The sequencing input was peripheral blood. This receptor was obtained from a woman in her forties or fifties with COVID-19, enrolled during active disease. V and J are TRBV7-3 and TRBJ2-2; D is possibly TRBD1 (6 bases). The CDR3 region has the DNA TGTGCCAGCAGCTCCCGCCCGGGACAAACCACCGGGGAGCTGTTTTTT. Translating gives CASSSRPGQTTGELFF.